This T cell receptor beta chain was sequenced in a study of blood T cell repertoires in COVID-19. Across the study: Samples representing acute and convalescent COVID-19 were sourced from the United States, Italy and Spain. Sample material is recorded as cDNA or gDNA derived from T cells, B-cell-depleted T cells, or PBMCs.

The protocol was immunoSEQ multiplex PCR, while the TCRdb copy is restricted to in-frame clones and leaves out a portion. There are 65,000 to 85,000 clones in the sample; approximately 80% occur only once, and 15% to 20% lies in the top ten. The receptor was isolated from a woman aged 55-70 years with acute or convalescent COVID-19. The sequencing sample was made of peripheral blood.

The DNA for the CDR3 is TGTGCCAGTAGTATTCGAGGGGGCGGTCAGCCCCAGCATTTT. This encodes CASSIRGGGQPQHF. The V gene is TRBV19, the J gene TRBJ1-5; 7 nucleotides agree with TRBD1. CDR1 is LNHDA and CDR2 is SQIVND in the germline V gene (reference sequence). CDR3 length: 14 residues. The J segment lost 6 bases and the V segment lost 3 bases, leaving 5 bases of the junction unmatched.